These T cell receptor beta chains were read from a single sample in a study of identical twins. TCRdb reprocessed the 5' RACE reads with MiXCR, giving one entry per CDR3 protein. The sample records 690,000 or so distinct CDR3 sequences, around 6% being singletons. Sample: naive T cells sorted from blood. Source of these receptors: a man younger than 35 in good health. The CDR3 runs from the conserved cysteine through the conserved F or W. D genes are given only for firm matches. Some rows mark clone size as missing; the rest say once, few, many or name a class of expanded clone.

abundance,v_gene,d_gene,j_gene,CDR3nt,CDR3aa
.,TRBV27,.,TRBJ2-7,TGTGCCAGCGGAACTGGGGGCATTATCTCCTACGAGCAGTACTTC,CASGTGGIISYEQYF
many,TRBV20-1,TRBD1,TRBJ1-1,TGCAGTGCTCCGACAGGGGGCGCGGGAGCTTTCTTT,CSAPTGGAGAFF
.,TRBV30,TRBD1,TRBJ2-2,TGTGCTGGAGACGGACAGGGGTCTGGAGTAGGGGAGCTGTTTTTT,CAGDGQGSGVGELFF
few,TRBV3-1,.,TRBJ1-2,TGTGCCAGCAGCCAGGCAGGAAAGCCCGGCGGCTACACCTTC,CASSQAGKPGGYTF
.,TRBV20-1,.,TRBJ2-5,TGCAGTGGGATCGGACAGAACCAAGAGACCCAGTACTTC,CSGIGQNQETQYF
few,TRBV25-1,.,TRBJ1-2,TGTGCCACCGTCGGGGGGCTCTATGGCTACACCTTC,CATVGGLYGYTF
few,TRBV7-2,.,TRBJ2-5,TGTGCCAGCCATAAGCATGGGGCCCAAGAGACCCAGTACTTC,CASHKHGAQETQYF
few,TRBV11-2,TRBD2,TRBJ2-1,TGTGCCAGCAGCTTAGTAGTGCCTAGCGGAAATGAGCAGTTCTTC,CASSLVVPSGNEQFF
many,TRBV6-1,TRBD1,TRBJ2-2,TGTGCCAGCAGTCGTTCACAGGGGGCGCCCGGGGAGCTGTTTTTT,CASSRSQGAPGELFF
.,TRBV9,TRBD1,TRBJ2-2,TGTGCCAGCAGCCCTGGGACAGGGGGTGACACCGGGGAGCTGTTTTTT,CASSPGTGGDTGELFF
many,TRBV10-3,.,TRBJ2-5,TGTGCCATCAGTGAAGGACCGGGCGAGACCCAGTACTTC,CAISEGPGETQYF
.,TRBV20-1,.,TRBJ1-1,TGCAGTGCTACCTCCGGGAGTCTGAACACTGAAGCTTTCTTT,CSATSGSLNTEAFF
many,TRBV9,.,TRBJ2-1,TGTGCCAGCAGCGTCCCCGACCTGGGACCCGTCTACAATGAGCAGTTCTTC,CASSVPDLGPVYNEQFF
few,TRBV18,.,TRBJ2-1,TGTGCCAGCCAAGGACAGAACGTCAACAATGAGCAGTTCTTC,CASQGQNVNNEQFF
many,TRBV5-1,TRBD1,TRBJ1-2,TGCGCCAGCAATGAGCAGGGGGCTACCTATGGCTACACCTTC,CASNEQGATYGYTF
few,TRBV12-3/TRBV12-4,.,TRBJ2-3,TGTGCCAGCAGTTTAGACCTTAGCACAGATACGCAGTATTTT,CASSLDLSTDTQYF
many,TRBV5-1,TRBD1,TRBJ2-6,TGCGCCAGCACCGGGACAGGACTCTCTGGGGCCAACGTCCTGACTTTC,CASTGTGLSGANVLTF
many,TRBV29-1,.,TRBJ2-7,TGCAGCGTTGAGGAGGGGGGGCCTTACGAGCAGTACTTC,CSVEEGGPYEQYF
many,TRBV15,TRBD1,TRBJ1-1,TGTGCCACCAGCAGAGATACAGGGGTGAACACTGAAGCTTTCTTT,CATSRDTGVNTEAFF
few,TRBV7-6,.,TRBJ2-7,TGTGCCAGCAGCCATTTGGAGGAAAGTCATCAGTACTTC,CASSHLEESHQYF
few,TRBV7-9,TRBD2,TRBJ2-4,TGTGCCAGCAGCCAACCTAGCGGGAGTAGCGAAAACATTCAGTACTTC,CASSQPSGSSENIQYF
few,TRBV13,TRBD2,TRBJ2-1,TGTGCCAGCAGCCCCCTGCGCACTAGCGGGAGCTCCTACAATGAGCAGTTCTTC,CASSPLRTSGSSYNEQFF
.,TRBV10-3,.,TRBJ1-1,TGTGCCATCAGTGGGACAGTTGGGGGCACTGAAGCTTTCTTT,CAISGTVGGTEAFF
.,TRBV7-8,.,TRBJ2-2,TGTGCCAGCAGCTTAGAGGGTAGGGAAGCCGGGGAGCTGTTTTTT,CASSLEGREAGELFF
few,TRBV11-2,TRBD1,TRBJ2-3,TGTGCCAGCAGCTTATGGGGGGGGGGACAGGGAAACCCAGATACGCAGTATTTT,CASSLWGGGQGNPDTQYF
.,TRBV5-1,TRBD1,TRBJ2-5,TGCGCCAGCAGCTTGACAGCTGGGACAGGGGAGACCCAGTACTTC,CASSLTAGTGETQYF
few,TRBV7-6,.,TRBJ2-6,TGTGCCAGCAGCTTAGTGCCCTCTGGGGCCAACGTCCTGACTTTC,CASSLVPSGANVLTF
few,TRBV2,.,TRBJ1-2,TGTGCCAGCAGGCGGGGGGGAGCTAACTATGGCTACACCTTC,CASRRGGANYGYTF
.,TRBV20-1,TRBD2,TRBJ2-3,TGCAGTGCCGACTTAGAAGGACTAGCGGGAGCCGGGGCCACAGATACGCAGTATTTT,CSADLEGLAGAGATDTQYF
.,TRBV14,.,TRBJ2-1,TGTGCCAGCAGCCAAAGGACTAACTACAATGAGCAGTTCTTC,CASSQRTNYNEQFF
.,TRBV28,TRBD2,TRBJ2-1,TGTGCCAGCAGCCCTCGTGGGCTAGCGGGAATAGGTGAGCAGTTCTTC,CASSPRGLAGIGEQFF
many,TRBV18,TRBD1,TRBJ2-5,TGTGCCAGCTCACCACCGGGACAGAAAGAGACCCAGTACTTC,CASSPPGQKETQYF
many,TRBV6-5,.,TRBJ2-1,TGTGCCAGCAGTTACTCGTTCTTCGATGAGCAGTTCTTC,CASSYSFFDEQFF
.,TRBV5-1,TRBD2,TRBJ2-7,TGCGCCAGCAGCAGGGGACTAGCCTACGAGCAGTACTTC,CASSRGLAYEQYF
.,TRBV20-1,.,TRBJ2-7,TGCAGTGCTAGAGGGCAGGTGAGCTACGAGCAGTACTTC,CSARGQVSYEQYF
many,TRBV12-3/TRBV12-4,.,TRBJ1-1,TGTGCCAGCAGGTCACGGGATCTTGAAGCTTTCTTT,CASRSRDLEAFF
many,TRBV15,TRBD1,TRBJ2-7,TGTGCCACCAGGGATACAGGGGGCTCACACGAGCAGTACTTC,CATRDTGGSHEQYF
.,TRBV11-2,.,TRBJ2-1,TGTGCCAGCACCCTTATTGGGGGCGCAAGGTATGAGCAGTTCTTC,CASTLIGGARYEQFF
many,TRBV20-1,TRBD2,TRBJ2-1,TGCAGTGCTAGACTAGCGGGTACTCCTGAGCAGTTCTTC,CSARLAGTPEQFF
many,TRBV6-1,.,TRBJ2-5,TGTGCCAGCAGTATTAGCGGACAAGAGACCCAGTACTTC,CASSISGQETQYF
.,TRBV28,.,TRBJ2-7,TGTGCCAGCAAACCGGGCAGCTCCTACGAGCAGTACTTC,CASKPGSSYEQYF
few,TRBV21-1,.,TRBJ1-2,TGTGCCAGCAGCAAAGTAACGGGGAACTATGGCTACACCTTC,CASSKVTGNYGYTF
few,TRBV7-2,.,TRBJ2-3,TGTGCCAGCAGCTTGCCCCGGGACTCTACAGATACGCAGTATTTT,CASSLPRDSTDTQYF
many,TRBV6-1,.,TRBJ2-2,TGTGCCAGCAGTGAACAGAGCACCGGGGAGCTGTTTTTT,CASSEQSTGELFF
few,TRBV12-5,.,TRBJ1-3,TGTGCTAGTGGTACCGGTGTTAGCACCATATATTTT,CASGTGVSTIYF
few,TRBV12-3/TRBV12-4,TRBD1,TRBJ2-2,TGTGCCAGCAGTTTATATGGTGGTTGGCAGGGGGACACCGGGGAGCTGTTTTTT,CASSLYGGWQGDTGELFF
few,TRBV5-4,.,TRBJ1-1,TGTGCCAGCAGCCACCCCCGGGAGAACACTGAAGCTTTCTTT,CASSHPRENTEAFF
many,TRBV14,.,TRBJ2-7,TGTGCCAGCAGCCCAGGGGTCTCCTACGAGCAGTACTTC,CASSPGVSYEQYF
.,TRBV11-2,TRBD1,TRBJ2-2,TGTGCCAGCAGCCTTGGGACAGGGGTCCAAACCGGGGAGCTGTTTTTT,CASSLGTGVQTGELFF